The T cell receptor beta chain described here comes from a study of blood T cell repertoires in COVID-19. Background on the study: T cells, B-cell-depleted T cells, or PBMCs supplied cDNA or gDNA.

Deletions cut 1 base from V and 3 bases from J, with 12 bases between. The CDR3 is 15 residues long. Germline CDR1 reads MNHEY; CDR2 reads SVGAGI. This clone has only one observation. Profiling relied on immunoSEQ multiplex PCR, and the TCRdb table lists in-frame clones only, not all of them. The sample includes 400,000 to 450,000 clones, 86% of them seen just once. The sequence was collected from a woman aged 30 to 39 with active or convalescent COVID-19. The chain combines TRBV6-5 with TRBJ2-5; D is possibly TRBD2 (5 bases). Material: peripheral blood. The DNA for the CDR3 is TGTGCCAGCAGTTACTATGGACTGGGAGAAGAGACCCAGTACTTC. The encoded protein is CASSYYGLGEETQYF.